Following are 14 T cell receptor beta chains from one sample sequenced in a study of blood T cells in healthy people across ages. Primers used in a second PCR of about 7 to 11 cycles were a sample-barcoded 5' primer and a J-beta primer mix. One entry per CDR3 protein, called by TCRdb with MiXCR from the 5' RACE reads. The table includes about 1.1 million distinct CDR3 sequences, roughly two fifths detected once. The sequencing input was blood. The receptors originated from a man aged 18-30 years in good health.

This clonotype appeared a few times. V is TRBV2 and J is TRBJ2-2; 7 nucleotides align to TRBD1. CDR3 length: 16 residues. Germline CDR1 reads SNHLY; CDR2 reads FYNNEI. V gave up 7 bases and J gave up 0 bases; unmatched junction bases: 8. The CDR3 DNA reads TGTGCCAGCACTCGGGACAGCAACGCGAACACCGGGGAGCTGTTTTTT. As protein: CASTRDSNANTGELFF.

The chain carries TRBV20-1 and TRBJ1-4, with D uncertain. V dropped 6 bases and J dropped 0 bases, with 8 bases sitting between them. This CDR3 region has 13 residues. Germline CDR1 DFQATT, CDR2 SNEGSKA (reference sequence). In nucleotides, the CDR3 is TGCAGTGCCGGGAAGGCAACTAATGAAAAACTGTTTTTT. Translated: CSAGKATNEKLFF.

V is TRBV7-9 and J is TRBJ2-5, with unresolved D. Matching the DNA end better, TRBJ2-7 makes the J call doubtful. This CDR3 is built from 13 residues. The germline V gene has CDR1 SEHNR and CDR2 FQNEAQ (reference sequence). The CDR3 DNA sequence: TGTGCCAGCAGCCCAACAACTCGTAGCGAGCAGTACTTC. Translating it yields CASSPTTRSEQYF.

The sample holds a few counts of this clonotype. DNA for the CDR3: TGTGCCACCTTGGAAGGTTCTATTAGCTCCTACAATGAGCAGTTCTTC. It encodes CATLEGSISSYNEQFF. The chain carries TRBV10-3 and TRBJ2-1; D remains ambiguous. The germline V and J ends were trimmed by 10 bases and 0 bases, with 19 bases remaining between them. There are 16 residues in the CDR3. Germline V gene data show CDR1 as ENHRY and CDR2 as SYGVKD.

This clonotype has a single count. The gene calls are TRBV27 and TRBJ2-3, with D tentatively TRBD2 (6 bases). The CDR3 contains 16 residues. Deletions cut 5 bases from V and 5 bases from J, with 20 bases between. Germline lookup yields CDR1 MNHEY and CDR2 SMNVEV (reference sequence). The CDR3 DNA reads TGTGCCAGCAGTGGCCGGACTAACGGGGGAGGAGATACGCAGTATTTT. Translation gives CASSGRTNGGGDTQYF.

This clonotype appeared a few times. The V gene is TRBV20-1, the J gene TRBJ1-4; D is uncertain. The CDR3 is made up of 12 amino acids. CDR1 is DFQATT, CDR2 SNEGSKA, per germline (reference sequence). V was pared by 1 base and J by 16 bases, with 16 bases between. For the CDR3, the DNA is TGCAGTGCTAGAGGCCCGACCACTCGGTCGTTTTTT. Translation gives CSARGPTTRSFF.

The V and J genes are TRBV20-1 and TRBJ2-3; unclear D gene. Germline CDR1 is DFQATT and CDR2 is SNEGSKA (reference sequence). The length of the CDR3 is 13 residues. V lost 0 bases and J 6 bases, leaving 10 bases between the germline ends. The CDR3 DNA reads as TGCAGTGCTAGAGATTACTCTCCTGATACGCAGTATTTT. Its protein product is CSARDYSPDTQYF.

This clonotype was picked up one time. This chain links TRBV20-1 with TRBJ2-1; no definite D call. The J call may be faulty, since TRBJ2-7 better matches the DNA end. The CDR3 consists of 13 residues. Germline V gene lookup returns CDR1 DFQATT and CDR2 SNEGSKA (reference sequence). CDR3 nucleotides: TGCAGTGGGGCCCGAAACTCCTACAATGAGCAGTACTTC. This encodes CSGARNSYNEQYF.

V usage is TRBV2 and J usage is TRBJ2-2; a possible D gene is TRBD1 (5 bases). The V gene's germline CDR1 is SNHLY and CDR2 FYNNEI. CDR3 length: 14 residues. Between the trimmed V and J ends, which lost 4 bases and 6 bases, there was a span of 12 bases. CDR3 in amino acids: CASSGPSGPGELFF. The CDR3 DNA sequence: TGTGCCAGCAGTGGTCCCTCAGGGCCCGGGGAGCTGTTTTTT. The variable domain in full, completed from reference TRBV2 and TRBJ2-2, reads EPEVTQTPSHQVTQMGQEVILRCVPISNHLYFYWYRQILGQKVEFLVSFYNNEISEKSEIFDDQFSVERPDGSNFTLKIRSTKLEDSAMYFCASSGPSGPGELFFGEGSRLTVL.

The chain joins TRBV6-2 or TRBV6-3 to TRBJ2-1; D is unclear. V lost 0 bases, J lost 2 bases, and 2 bases lay in between. The CDR3 covers 13 residues. The V gene's germline CDR1 is MNHEY and CDR2 SVGEGT. CDR3 coding DNA: TGTGCCAGCAGTTACTCGACCTACAATGAGCAGTTCTTC. It specifies CASSYSTYNEQFF.

For this clonotype: Its ends do not fully match the called genes, so a read error is possible. The chain couples TRBV6-2 or TRBV6-3 to TRBJ2-1; TRBD2 might be the D (6 bases). The CDR3 spans 16 residues. Germline V CDR1 and CDR2: MNHEY, SVGEGT. DNA for the CDR3: TGTGCCGGCAGTTACAAGACGCGATCGGGGGACAATGAGCAGTTCTTC. This encodes CAGSYKTRSGDNEQFF.

The chain combines TRBV7-2 with TRBJ1-3; 7 bases match TRBD1. With 1 base clipped from V and 0 bases from J, the junction kept 6 bases outside the gene matches. The CDR3 totals 17 residues. CDR1 SGHTA and CDR2 FQGNSA come from the germline V gene. The CDR3 here is CASSLEGQSDSGNTIYF. DNA for the CDR3: TGTGCCAGCAGCTTAGAGGGACAGTCGGACTCTGGAAACACCATATATTTT.

This clonotype was detected ten times or more. This chain uses TRBV7-3 with TRBJ2-3, with D unclear. The CDR3 loop spans 13 amino acids. Germline V lookup: CDR1 SGHTA, CDR2 FQGTGA. Trimming removed 1 base from V and 5 bases from J, with 7 bases in between. CDR3: CASSLSLKDTQYF. The CDR3 bases are TGTGCCAGCAGCTTAAGTTTGAAAGATACGCAGTATTTT.

This clonotype turned up a few times. The rearrangement links TRBV7-2 to TRBJ1-2; 11 bases fit TRBD1. Unmatched junction bases numbered 3, after V lost 4 bases and J lost 2 bases. Germline-derived CDR1 and CDR2 are SGHTA and FQGNSA. The CDR3 spans 15 residues. In DNA form, the CDR3 reads TGTGCCAGCAGCTATAGGACAGGGGGCAACTATGGCTACACCTTC. Its translation is CASSYRTGGNYGYTF.